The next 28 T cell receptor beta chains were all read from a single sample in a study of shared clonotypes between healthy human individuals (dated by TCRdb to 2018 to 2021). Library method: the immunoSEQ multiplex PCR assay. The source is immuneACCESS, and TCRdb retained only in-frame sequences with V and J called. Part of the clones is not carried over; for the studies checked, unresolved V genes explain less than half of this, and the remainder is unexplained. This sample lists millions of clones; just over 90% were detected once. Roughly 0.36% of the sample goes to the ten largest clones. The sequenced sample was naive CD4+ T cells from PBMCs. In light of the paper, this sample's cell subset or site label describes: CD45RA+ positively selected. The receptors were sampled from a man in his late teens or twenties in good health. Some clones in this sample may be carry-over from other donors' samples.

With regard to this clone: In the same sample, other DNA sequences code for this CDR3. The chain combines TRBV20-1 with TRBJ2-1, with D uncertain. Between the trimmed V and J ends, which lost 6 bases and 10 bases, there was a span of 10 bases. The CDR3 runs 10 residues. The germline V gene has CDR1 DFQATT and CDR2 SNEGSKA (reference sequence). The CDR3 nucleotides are TGCAGTGCCCTCCGCGGCGAGCAGTTCTTC. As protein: CSALRGEQFF.

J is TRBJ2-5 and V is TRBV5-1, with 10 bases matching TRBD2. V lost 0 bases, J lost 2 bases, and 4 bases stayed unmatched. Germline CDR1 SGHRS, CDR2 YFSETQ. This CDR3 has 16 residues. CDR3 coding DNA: TGCGCCAGCAGCTTGGGCACTAGCGGGGTACAAGAGACCCAGTACTTC. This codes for CASSLGTSGVQETQYF.

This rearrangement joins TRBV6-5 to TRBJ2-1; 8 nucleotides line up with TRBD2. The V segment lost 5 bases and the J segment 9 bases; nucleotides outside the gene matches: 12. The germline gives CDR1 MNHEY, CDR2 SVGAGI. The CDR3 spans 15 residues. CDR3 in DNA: TGTGCCAGCAGTGCCTGGATAGCGGGGAAGGGTGAGCAGTTCTTC. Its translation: CASSAWIAGKGEQFF.

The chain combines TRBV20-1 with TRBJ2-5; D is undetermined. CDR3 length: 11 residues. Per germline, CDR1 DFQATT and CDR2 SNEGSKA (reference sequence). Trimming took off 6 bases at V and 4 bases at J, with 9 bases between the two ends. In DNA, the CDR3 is TGCAGTGCATATTCCGGAGAGACCCAGTACTTC. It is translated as CSAYSGETQYF.

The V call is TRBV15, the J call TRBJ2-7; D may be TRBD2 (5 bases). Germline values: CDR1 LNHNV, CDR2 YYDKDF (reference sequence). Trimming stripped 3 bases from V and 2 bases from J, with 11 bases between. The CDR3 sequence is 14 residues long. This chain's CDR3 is CATSSRGPPYEQYF. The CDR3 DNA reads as TGTGCCACCAGCAGCCGGGGTCCCCCCTACGAGCAGTACTTC.

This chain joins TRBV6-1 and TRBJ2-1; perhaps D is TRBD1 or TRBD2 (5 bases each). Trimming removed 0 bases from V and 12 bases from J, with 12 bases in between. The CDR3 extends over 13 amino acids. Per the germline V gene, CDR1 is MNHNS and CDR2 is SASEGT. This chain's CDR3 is CASSEAGWDRQFF. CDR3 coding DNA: TGTGCCAGCAGTGAAGCAGGTTGGGACCGGCAGTTCTTC.

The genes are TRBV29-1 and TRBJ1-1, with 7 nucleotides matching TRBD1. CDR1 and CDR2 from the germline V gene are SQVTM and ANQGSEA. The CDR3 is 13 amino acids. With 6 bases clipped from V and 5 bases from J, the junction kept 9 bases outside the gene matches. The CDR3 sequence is CSVRVDRETEAFF. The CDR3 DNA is TGCAGCGTCCGAGTTGACAGGGAAACTGAAGCTTTCTTT.

The CDR3 DNA is TGTGCCAGCAGTGTGACAGGGGGCCCCTATGGCTACACCTTC. Protein sequence: CASSVTGGPYGYTF. The chain has TRBV25-1 and TRBJ1-2; 10 positions match TRBD1. Trimming at V came to 4 bases and at J to 4 bases, leaving 3 bases not matched to a gene. The CDR3 loop spans 14 amino acids. The germline V gene has CDR1 MGHDK and CDR2 SYGVNS.

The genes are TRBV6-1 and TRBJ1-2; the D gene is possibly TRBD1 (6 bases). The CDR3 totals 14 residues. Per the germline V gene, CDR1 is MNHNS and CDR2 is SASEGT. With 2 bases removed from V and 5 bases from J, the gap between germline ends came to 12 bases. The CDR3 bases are TGTGCCAGCAGTGAATGGGGGGCAGGGTATGGCTACACCTTC. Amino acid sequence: CASSEWGAGYGYTF.

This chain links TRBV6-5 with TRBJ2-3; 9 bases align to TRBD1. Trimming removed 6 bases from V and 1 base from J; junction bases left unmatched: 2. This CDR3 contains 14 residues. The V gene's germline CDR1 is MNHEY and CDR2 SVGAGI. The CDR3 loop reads CASRTGGRTDTQYF. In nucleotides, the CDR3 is TGTGCCAGCAGAACAGGGGGCCGCACAGATACGCAGTATTTT.

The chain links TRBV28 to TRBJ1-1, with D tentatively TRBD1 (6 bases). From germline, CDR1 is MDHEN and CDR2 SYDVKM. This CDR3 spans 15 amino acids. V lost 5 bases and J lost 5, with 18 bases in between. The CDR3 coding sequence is TGTGCCAGCAGTCAATTGTTCGGGGGCTGGACTGAAGCTTTCTTT. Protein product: CASSQLFGGWTEAFF.

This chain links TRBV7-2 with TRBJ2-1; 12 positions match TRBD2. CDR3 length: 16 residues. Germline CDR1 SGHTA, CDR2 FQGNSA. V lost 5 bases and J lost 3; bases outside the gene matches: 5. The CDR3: CASSPRTSGVYNEQFF. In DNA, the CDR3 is TGTGCCAGCAGCCCCAGGACTAGCGGGGTCTACAATGAGCAGTTCTTC.

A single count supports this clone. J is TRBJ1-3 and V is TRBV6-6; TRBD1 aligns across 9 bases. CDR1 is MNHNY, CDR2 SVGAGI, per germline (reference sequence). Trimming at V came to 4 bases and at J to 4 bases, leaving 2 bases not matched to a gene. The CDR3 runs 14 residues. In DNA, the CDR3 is TGTGCCAGCAGTTCCGGGACAGGGGGAAACACCATATATTTT. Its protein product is CASSSGTGGNTIYF.

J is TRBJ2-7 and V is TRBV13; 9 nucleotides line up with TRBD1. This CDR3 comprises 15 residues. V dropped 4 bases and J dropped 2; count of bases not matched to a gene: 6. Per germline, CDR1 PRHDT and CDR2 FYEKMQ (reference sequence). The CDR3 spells CASSSWRQGAYEQYF. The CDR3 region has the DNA TGTGCCAGCAGCTCGTGGAGACAGGGGGCCTACGAGCAGTACTTC.

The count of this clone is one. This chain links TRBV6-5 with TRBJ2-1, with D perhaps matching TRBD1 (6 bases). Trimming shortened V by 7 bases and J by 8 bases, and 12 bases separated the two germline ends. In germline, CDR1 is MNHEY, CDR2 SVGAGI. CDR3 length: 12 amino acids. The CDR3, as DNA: TGTGCCAGCACCAGTGGGGGCCATGAGCAGTTCTTC. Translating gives CASTSGGHEQFF.

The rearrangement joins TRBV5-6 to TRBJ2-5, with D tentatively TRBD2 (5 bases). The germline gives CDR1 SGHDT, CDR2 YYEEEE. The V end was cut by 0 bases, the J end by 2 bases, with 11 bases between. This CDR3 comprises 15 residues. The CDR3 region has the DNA TGTGCCAGCAGCTTGGCGGGGATTTATCAAGAGACCCAGTACTTC. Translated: CASSLAGIYQETQYF.

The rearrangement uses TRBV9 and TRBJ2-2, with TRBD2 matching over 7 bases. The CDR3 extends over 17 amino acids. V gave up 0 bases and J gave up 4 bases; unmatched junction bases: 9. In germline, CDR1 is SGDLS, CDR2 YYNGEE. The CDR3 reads CASSVGMGGSVTGELFF. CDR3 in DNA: TGTGCCAGCAGCGTAGGAATGGGCGGGAGTGTCACCGGGGAGCTGTTTTTT.

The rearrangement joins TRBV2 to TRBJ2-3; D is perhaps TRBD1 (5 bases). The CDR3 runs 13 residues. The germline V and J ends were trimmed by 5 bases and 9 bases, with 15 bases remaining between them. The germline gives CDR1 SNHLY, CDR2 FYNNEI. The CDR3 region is CASSQNQGDTQYF. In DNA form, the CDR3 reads TGTGCCAGCAGTCAAAATCAGGGTGACACGCAGTATTTT.

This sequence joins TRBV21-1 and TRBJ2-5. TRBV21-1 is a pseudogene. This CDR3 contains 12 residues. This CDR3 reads CASSKIQETQYF. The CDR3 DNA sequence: TGTGCCAGCAGCAAAATCCAAGAGACCCAGTACTTC.

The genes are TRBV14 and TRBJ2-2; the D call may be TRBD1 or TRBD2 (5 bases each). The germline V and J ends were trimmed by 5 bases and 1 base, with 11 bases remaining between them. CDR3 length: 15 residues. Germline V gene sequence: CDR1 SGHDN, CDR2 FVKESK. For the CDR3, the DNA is TGTGCCAGCAGCTACCGGGACGGGAACACCGGGGAGCTGTTTTTT. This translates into CASSYRDGNTGELFF.

The CDR3 here is CASSLSRAAQETQYF. CDR3 nucleotides: TGTGCCAGCAGCTTGAGCAGGGCAGCTCAAGAGACCCAGTACTTC. The chain employs TRBV7-2 and TRBJ2-5; the D gene is possibly TRBD1 (5 bases). Between the trimmed V and J ends, which lost 3 bases and 2 bases, there was a span of 13 bases. Looked up from germline, CDR1 is SGHTA and CDR2 is FQGNSA. The CDR3 consists of 15 residues.

This chain's CDR3 is CASWVARGTEHRETQYF. In nucleotides, the CDR3 is TGCGCCAGCTGGGTGGCCAGGGGTACCGAACACCGAGAGACCCAGTACTTC. The V gene is TRBV10-2, the J gene TRBJ2-5, with a weak D call TRBD1 (6 bases). V dropped 8 bases and J dropped 4 bases, with 26 bases sitting between them. The CDR3 runs 17 residues. CDR1 is WSHSY, CDR2 SAAADI, per germline.

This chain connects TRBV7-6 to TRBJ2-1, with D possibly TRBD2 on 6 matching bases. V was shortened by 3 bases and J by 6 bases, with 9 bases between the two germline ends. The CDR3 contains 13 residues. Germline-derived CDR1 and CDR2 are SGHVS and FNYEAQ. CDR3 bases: TGTGCCAGCAGCTTTCGGGAGTCCAATGAGCAGTTCTTC. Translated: CASSFRESNEQFF. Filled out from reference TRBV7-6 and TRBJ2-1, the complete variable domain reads GAGVSQSPRYKVTKRGQDVALRCDPISGHVSLYWYRQALGQGPEFLTYFNYEAQQDKSGLPNDRFSAERPEGSISTLTIQRTEQRDSAMYRCASSFRESNEQFFGPGTRLTVL.

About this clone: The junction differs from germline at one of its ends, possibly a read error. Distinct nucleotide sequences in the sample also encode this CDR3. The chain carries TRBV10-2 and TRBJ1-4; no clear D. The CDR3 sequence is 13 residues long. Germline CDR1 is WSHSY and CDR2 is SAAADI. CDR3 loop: CASSESGGEKLFF. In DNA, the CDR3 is TGTGCCAGCAGTGAGTCCGGCGGTGAAAAACTGTTTTTT.

CDR3 in DNA: TGCGCCAGTAGCTCCGGGACAGGGGGCTATCAGCCCCAGCATTTT. Its translation is CASSSGTGGYQPQHF. The J gene is TRBJ1-5, the V gene TRBV10-1, with 12 bases that match TRBD1. Germline trimming cut 9 bases from V and 5 bases from J; bases unmatched to any gene: 8. The germline V gene has CDR1 WNHNN and CDR2 SYGVQD (reference sequence). CDR3 size: 15 residues.

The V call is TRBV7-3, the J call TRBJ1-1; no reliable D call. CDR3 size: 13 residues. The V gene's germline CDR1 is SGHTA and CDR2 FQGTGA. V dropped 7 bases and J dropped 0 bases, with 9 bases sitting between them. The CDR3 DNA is TGTGCCAGCACCCCCGACCTGAACACTGAAGCTTTCTTT. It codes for CASTPDLNTEAFF.

The CDR3 sequence is CASSSIRGSYNEQFF. CDR3 DNA sequence: TGCGCCAGCAGCTCCATCAGGGGGTCCTACAATGAGCAGTTCTTC. The chain carries TRBV5-1 and TRBJ2-1; TRBD1 matches at 7 bases. The J segment lost 1 base and the V segment lost 3 bases, leaving 4 bases of the junction unmatched. This CDR3 contains 15 residues. CDR1 and CDR2 from the germline V gene are SGHRS and YFSETQ. The full variable domain, in which reference TRBV5-1 and TRBJ2-1 provide the parts outside the CDR3, is KAGVTQTPRYLIKTRGQQVTLSCSPISGHRSVSWYQQTPGQGLQFLFEYFSETQRNKGNFPGRFSGRQFSNSRSEMNVSTLELGDSALYLCASSSIRGSYNEQFFGPGTRLTVL.

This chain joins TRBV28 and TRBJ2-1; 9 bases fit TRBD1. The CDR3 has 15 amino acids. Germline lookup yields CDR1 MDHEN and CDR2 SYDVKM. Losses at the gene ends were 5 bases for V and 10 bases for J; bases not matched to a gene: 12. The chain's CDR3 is CASSILDRGGGEQFF. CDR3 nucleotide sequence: TGTGCCAGCAGTATCCTGGACAGGGGAGGGGGAGAGCAGTTCTTC. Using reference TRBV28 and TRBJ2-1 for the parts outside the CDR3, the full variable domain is DVKVTQSSRYLVKRTGEKVFLECVQDMDHENMFWYRQDPGLGLRLIYFSYDVKMKEKGDIPEGYSVSREKKERFSLILESASTNQTSMYLCASSILDRGGGEQFFGPGTRLTVL.